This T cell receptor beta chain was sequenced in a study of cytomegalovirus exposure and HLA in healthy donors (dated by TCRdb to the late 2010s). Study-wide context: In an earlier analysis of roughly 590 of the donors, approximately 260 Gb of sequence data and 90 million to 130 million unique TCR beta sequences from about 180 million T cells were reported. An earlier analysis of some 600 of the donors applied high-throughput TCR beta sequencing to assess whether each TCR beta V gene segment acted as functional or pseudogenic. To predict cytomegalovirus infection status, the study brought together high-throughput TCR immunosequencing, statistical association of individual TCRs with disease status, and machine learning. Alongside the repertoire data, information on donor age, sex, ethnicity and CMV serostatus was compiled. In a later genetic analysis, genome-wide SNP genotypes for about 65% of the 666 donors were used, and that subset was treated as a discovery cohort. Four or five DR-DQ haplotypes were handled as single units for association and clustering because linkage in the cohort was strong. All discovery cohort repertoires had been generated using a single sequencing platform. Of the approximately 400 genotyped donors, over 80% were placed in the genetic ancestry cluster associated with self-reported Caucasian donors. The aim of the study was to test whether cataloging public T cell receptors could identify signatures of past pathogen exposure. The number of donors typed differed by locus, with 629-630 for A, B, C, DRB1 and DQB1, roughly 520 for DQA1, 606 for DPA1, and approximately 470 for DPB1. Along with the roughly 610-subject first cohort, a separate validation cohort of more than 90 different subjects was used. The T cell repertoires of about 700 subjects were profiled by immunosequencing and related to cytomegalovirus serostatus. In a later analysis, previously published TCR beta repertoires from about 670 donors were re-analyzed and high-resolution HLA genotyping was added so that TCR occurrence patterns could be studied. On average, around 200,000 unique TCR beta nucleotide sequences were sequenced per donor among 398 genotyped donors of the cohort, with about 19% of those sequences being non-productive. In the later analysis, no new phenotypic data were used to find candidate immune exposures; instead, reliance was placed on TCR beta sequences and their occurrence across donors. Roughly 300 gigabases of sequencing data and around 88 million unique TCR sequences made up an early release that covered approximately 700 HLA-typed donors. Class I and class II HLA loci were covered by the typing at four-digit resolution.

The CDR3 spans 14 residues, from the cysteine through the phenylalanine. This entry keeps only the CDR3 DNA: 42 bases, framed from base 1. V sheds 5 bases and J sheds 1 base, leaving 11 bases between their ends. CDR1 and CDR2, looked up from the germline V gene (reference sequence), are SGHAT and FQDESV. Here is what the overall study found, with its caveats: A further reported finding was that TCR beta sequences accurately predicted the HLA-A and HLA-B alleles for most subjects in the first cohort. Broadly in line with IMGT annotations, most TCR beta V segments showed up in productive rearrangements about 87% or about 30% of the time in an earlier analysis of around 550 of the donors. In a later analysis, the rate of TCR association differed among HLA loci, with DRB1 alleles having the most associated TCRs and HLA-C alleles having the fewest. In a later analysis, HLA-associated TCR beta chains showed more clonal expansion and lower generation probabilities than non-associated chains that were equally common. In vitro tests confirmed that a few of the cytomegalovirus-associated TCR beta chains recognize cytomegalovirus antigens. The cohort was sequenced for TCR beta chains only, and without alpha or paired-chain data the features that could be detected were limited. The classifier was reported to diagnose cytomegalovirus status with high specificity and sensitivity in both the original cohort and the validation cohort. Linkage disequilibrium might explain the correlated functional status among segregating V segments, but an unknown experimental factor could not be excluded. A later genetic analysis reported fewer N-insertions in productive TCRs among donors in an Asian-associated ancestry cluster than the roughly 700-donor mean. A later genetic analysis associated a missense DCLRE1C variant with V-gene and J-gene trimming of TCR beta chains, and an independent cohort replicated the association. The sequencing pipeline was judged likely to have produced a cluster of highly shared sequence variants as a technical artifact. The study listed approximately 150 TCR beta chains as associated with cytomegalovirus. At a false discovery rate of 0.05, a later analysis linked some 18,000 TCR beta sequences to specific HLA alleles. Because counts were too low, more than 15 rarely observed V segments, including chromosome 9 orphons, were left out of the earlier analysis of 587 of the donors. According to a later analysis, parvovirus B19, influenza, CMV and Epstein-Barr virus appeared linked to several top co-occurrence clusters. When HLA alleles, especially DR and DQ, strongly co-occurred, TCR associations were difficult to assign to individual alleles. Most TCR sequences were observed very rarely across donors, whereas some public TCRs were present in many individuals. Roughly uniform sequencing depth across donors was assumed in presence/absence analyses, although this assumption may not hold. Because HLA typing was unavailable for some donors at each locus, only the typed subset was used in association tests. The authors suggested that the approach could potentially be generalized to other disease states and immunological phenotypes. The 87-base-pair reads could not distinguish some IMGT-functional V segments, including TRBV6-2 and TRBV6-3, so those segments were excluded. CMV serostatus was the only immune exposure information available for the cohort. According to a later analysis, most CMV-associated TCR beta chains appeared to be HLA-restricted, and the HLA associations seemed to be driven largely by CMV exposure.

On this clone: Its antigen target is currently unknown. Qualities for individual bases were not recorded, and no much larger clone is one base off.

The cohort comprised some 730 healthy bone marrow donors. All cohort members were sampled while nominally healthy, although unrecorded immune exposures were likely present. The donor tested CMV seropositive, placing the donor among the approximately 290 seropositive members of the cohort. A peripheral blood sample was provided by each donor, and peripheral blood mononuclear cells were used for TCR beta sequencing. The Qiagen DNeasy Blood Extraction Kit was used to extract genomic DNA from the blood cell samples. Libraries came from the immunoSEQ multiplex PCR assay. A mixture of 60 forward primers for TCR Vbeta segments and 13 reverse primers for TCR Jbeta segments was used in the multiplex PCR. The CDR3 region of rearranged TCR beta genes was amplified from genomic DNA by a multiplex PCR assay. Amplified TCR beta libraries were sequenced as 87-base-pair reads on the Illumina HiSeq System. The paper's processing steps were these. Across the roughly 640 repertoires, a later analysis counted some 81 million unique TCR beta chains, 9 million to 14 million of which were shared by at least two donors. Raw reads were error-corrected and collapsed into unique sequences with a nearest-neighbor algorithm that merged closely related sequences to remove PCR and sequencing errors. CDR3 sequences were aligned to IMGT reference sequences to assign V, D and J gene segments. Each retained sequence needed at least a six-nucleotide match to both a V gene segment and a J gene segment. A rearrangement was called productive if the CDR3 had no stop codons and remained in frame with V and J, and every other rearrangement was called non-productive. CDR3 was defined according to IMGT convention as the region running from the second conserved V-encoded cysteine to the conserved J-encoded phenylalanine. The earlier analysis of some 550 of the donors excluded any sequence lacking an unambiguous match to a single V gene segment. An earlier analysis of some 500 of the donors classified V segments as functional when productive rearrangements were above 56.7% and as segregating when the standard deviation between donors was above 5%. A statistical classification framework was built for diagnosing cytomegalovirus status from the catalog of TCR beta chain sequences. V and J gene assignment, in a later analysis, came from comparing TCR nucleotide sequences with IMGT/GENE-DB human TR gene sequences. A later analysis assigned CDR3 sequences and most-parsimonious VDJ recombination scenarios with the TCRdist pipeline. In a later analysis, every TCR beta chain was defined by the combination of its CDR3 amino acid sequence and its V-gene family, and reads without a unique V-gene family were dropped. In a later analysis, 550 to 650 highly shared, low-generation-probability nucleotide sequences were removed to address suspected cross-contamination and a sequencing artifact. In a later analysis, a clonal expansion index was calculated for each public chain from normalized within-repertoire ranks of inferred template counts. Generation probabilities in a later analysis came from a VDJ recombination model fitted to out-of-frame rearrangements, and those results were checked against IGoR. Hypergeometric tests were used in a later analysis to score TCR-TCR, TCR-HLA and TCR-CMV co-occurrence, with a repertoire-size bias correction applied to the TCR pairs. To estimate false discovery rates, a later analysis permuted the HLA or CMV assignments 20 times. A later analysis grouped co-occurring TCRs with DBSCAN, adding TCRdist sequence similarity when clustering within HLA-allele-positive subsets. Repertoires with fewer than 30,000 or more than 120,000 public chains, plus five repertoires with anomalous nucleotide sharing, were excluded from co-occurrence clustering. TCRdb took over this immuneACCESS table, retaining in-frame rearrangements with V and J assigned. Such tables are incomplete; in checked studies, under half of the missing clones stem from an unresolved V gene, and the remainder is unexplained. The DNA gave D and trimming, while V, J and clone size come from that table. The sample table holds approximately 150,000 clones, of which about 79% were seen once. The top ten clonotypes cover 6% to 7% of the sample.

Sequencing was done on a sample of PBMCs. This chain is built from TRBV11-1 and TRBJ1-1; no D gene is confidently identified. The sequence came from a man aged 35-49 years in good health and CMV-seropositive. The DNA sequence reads TGTGCCAGCAGCGCGTCCCTTGGGAACACTGAAGCTTTCTTT. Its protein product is CASSASLGNTEAFF.